These T cell receptor beta chains were read from a single sample in a study of blood T cell repertoires in COVID-19. The repertoire was sequenced with immunoSEQ multiplex PCR; TCRdb's copy has only in-frame clones and lacks some. The sample has about 84,000 clones; nearly 95% are singletons. Material: peripheral blood. The receptors here all came from a human donor with active COVID-19. The donor label of this sample is uncertain. The CDR3 runs from the conserved cysteine through the conserved F or W. A D gene is named only where the DNA matches it firmly. Size tells how often a clone was seen (once, few, many) or the class of an expanded clone, and some rows leave it out.

D gene | J gene | clone size | V gene | CDR3 DNA | CDR3 protein
TRBD2 | TRBJ2-2 | . | TRBV27 | TGTGCCAGCAAACAGCGGGGGGGTAGCACCGGGGAGCTGTTTTTT | CASKQRGGSTGELFF
TRBD2 | TRBJ2-5 | . | TRBV11-2 | TGTGCCAGCAGCTTGGGTAGTAGCGGGGTTTCGGAGACCCAGTACTTC | CASSLGSSGVSETQYF
TRBD1 | TRBJ1-1 | . | TRBV18 | TGTGCCAGCTCACCCACCGGGACAGGTAGAACTGAAGCTTTCTTT | CASSPTGTGRTEAFF
. | TRBJ2-1 | . | TRBV11-3 | TGTGCCAGCAGCCCCCACAGGGTCTCCTACAATGAGCAGTTCTTC | CASSPHRVSYNEQFF
TRBD1 | TRBJ1-1 | . | TRBV18 | TGTGCCAGCTCACCAAACGACAGGGGGGCTTTCTTT | CASSPNDRGAFF
TRBD1 | TRBJ1-1 | . | TRBV5-1 | TGCGCCAGCAGCCCAATTTCCGGACAGGGACGAACTGAAGCTTTCTTT | CASSPISGQGRTEAFF
. | TRBJ1-5 | . | TRBV27 | TGTGCCAGCACCTGGGGGAGGGGTCAGCCCCAGCATTTT | CASTWGRGQPQHF
TRBD1 | TRBJ1-4 | . | TRBV13 | TGTGCCAGCAGCTTTGGACAGGGAGGTAGTGTAACTAATGAAAAACTGTTTTTT | CASSFGQGGSVTNEKLFF
TRBD1 | TRBJ1-5 | once | TRBV5-8 | TGTGCCAGCCCGAGCGACAGGGTAGTGGGCAATCAGCCCCAGCATTTT | CASPSDRVVGNQPQHF
TRBD2 | TRBJ2-1 | . | TRBV5-4 | TGTGCCAGCAGCCCAGCGGGGGGCCCCAGTGAGCAGTTCTTC | CASSPAGGPSEQFF
TRBD2 | TRBJ2-7 | . | TRBV6-5 | TGTGCCAGCAGCCCGGGACTAGCGGCCGTAGAGCAGTACTTC | CASSPGLAAVEQYF
. | TRBJ1-1 | . | TRBV10-2 | TGCGCCAGCAGCAGGGAGGGGAATTGGAACACTGAAGCTTTCTTT | CASSREGNWNTEAFF
. | TRBJ2-7 | . | TRBV2 | TGTGCCAGCAGTGAAACGGCAGGGCTAACCTACGAGCAGTACTTC | CASSETAGLTYEQYF
TRBD2 | TRBJ2-6 | . | TRBV7-2 | TGTGCCAGCAGCCCTGATTCGGGGGGGAGGGCCAACGTCCTGACTTTC | CASSPDSGGRANVLTF
TRBD1 | TRBJ2-2 | . | TRBV7-2 | TGTGCCAGCAGCTTACAGGGGGCGTACACCGGGGAGCTGTTTTTT | CASSLQGAYTGELFF
. | TRBJ2-3 | . | TRBV7-2 | TGTGCCAGCAGCCCCGGGGCAGATACGCAGTATTTT | CASSPGADTQYF
TRBD2 | TRBJ2-7 | . | TRBV27 | TGTGCCAGCAGTAAAACTAGCGCAGTCGCCTACGAGCAGTACTTC | CASSKTSAVAYEQYF
. | TRBJ1-6 | . | TRBV9 | TGTGCCAGCAGCGTAGGGGCCTCCAATTCACCCCTCCACTTT | CASSVGASNSPLHF
. | TRBJ1-3 | . | TRBV11-3 | TGTGCCAGCAGCCAAGGGGCCGGGAGCTCTGGAAACACCATATATTTT | CASSQGAGSSGNTIYF
. | TRBJ1-5 | . | TRBV25-1 | TGTGCCAGCAGTGAGCGGGGGTACAATCAGCCCCAGCATTTT | CASSERGYNQPQHF
. | TRBJ2-1 | once | TRBV18 | TGTGCCAGCTCCCGTGACAGAAATGAGCAGTTCTTC | CASSRDRNEQFF
TRBD1 | TRBJ1-4 | . | TRBV7-9 | TGTGCCAGCAGCCCCCGGACAGGCCTTAATGAAAAACTGTTTTTT | CASSPRTGLNEKLFF
TRBD2 | TRBJ2-1 | . | TRBV7-6 | TGTGCCAGCAGCTTAGTAACTAGCGGAACATACAATGAGCAGTTCTTC | CASSLVTSGTYNEQFF
. | TRBJ1-4 | . | TRBV11-3 | TGTGCCAGCAGCCGGGACAACGGTAATGAAAAACTGTTTTTT | CASSRDNGNEKLFF
TRBD2 | TRBJ2-1 | . | TRBV28 | TGTGCCAGCAGGTCTAGCGGAACAAACAATGAGCAGTTCTTC | CASRSSGTNNEQFF
. | TRBJ2-7 | . | TRBV6-5 | TGTGCCAGCAGCGCCTCCTACTACTACGAGCAGTACTTC | CASSASYYYEQYF
. | TRBJ1-5 | . | TRBV24-1 | TGTGCCACCAGTGATCCTAAACAGGGAACGGCCCAGCCCCAGCATTTT | CATSDPKQGTAQPQHF
TRBD1 | TRBJ2-2 | . | TRBV9 | TGTGCCAGCAGCTCGCAGGGGGCTCGGGACACCGGGGAGCTGTTTTTT | CASSSQGARDTGELFF